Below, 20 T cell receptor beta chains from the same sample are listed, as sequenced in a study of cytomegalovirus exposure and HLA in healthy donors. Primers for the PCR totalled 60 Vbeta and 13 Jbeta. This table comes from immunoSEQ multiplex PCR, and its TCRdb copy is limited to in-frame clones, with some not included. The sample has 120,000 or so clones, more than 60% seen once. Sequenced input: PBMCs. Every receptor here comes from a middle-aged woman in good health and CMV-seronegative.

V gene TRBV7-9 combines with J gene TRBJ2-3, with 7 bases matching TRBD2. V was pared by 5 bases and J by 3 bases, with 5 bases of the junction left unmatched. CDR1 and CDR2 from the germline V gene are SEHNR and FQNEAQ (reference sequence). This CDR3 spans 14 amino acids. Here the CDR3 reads CASSTWEGTDTQYF. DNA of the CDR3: TGTGCCAGCAGCACTTGGGAGGGAACAGATACGCAGTATTTT.

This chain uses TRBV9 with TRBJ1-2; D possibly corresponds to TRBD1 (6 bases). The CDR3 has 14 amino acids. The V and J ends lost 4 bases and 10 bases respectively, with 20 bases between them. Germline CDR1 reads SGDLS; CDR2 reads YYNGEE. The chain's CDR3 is CASSPNSGESNYTF. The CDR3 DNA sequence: TGTGCCAGCAGCCCAAACTCAGGGGAGAGTAACTACACCTTC.

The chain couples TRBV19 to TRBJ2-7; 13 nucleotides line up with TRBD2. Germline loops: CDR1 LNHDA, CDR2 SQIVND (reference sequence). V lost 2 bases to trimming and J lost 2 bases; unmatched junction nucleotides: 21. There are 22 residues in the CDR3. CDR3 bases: TGTGCCAGTAGTATAAACCCCTCCGGGGAAGGAGCCGGGACTAGCGGGGCCTACGAGCAGTACTTC. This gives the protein CASSINPSGEGAGTSGAYEQYF.

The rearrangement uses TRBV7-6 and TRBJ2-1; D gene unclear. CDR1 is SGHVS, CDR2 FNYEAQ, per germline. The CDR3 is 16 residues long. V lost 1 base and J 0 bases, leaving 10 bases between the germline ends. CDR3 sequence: CASSLESRSSYNEQFF. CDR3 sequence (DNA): TGTGCCAGCAGCTTAGAGAGTCGAAGCTCCTACAATGAGCAGTTCTTC. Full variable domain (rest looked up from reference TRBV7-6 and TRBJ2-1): GAGVSQSPRYKVTKRGQDVALRCDPISGHVSLYWYRQALGQGPEFLTYFNYEAQQDKSGLPNDRFSAERPEGSISTLTIQRTEQRDSAMYRCASSLESRSSYNEQFFGPGTRLTVL.

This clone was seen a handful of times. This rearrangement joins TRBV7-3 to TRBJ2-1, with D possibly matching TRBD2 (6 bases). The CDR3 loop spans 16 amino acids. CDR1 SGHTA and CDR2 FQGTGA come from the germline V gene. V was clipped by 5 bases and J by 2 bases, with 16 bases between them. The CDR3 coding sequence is TGTGCCAGCAGCCCGAACCCGACTAGAGCCTACAATGAGCAGTTCTTC. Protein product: CASSPNPTRAYNEQFF.

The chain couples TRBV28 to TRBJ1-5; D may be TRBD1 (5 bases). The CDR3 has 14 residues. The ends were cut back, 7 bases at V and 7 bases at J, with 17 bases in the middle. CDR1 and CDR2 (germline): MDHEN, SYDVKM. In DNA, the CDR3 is TGTGCCAGCAATAGGGGACTTGGCCGACAGCCCCAGCATTTT. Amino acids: CASNRGLGRQPQHF. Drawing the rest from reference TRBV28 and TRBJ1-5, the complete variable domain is DVKVTQSSRYLVKRTGEKVFLECVQDMDHENMFWYRQDPGLGLRLIYFSYDVKMKEKGDIPEGYSVSREKKERFSLILESASTNQTSMYLCASNRGLGRQPQHFGDGTRLSIL.

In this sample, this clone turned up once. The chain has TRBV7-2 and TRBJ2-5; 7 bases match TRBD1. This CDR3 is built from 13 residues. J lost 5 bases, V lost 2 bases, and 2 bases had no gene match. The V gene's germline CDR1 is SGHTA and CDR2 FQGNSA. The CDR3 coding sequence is TGTGCCAGCAGCTTAAGGGGGCTGGAGACCCAGTACTTC. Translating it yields CASSLRGLETQYF.

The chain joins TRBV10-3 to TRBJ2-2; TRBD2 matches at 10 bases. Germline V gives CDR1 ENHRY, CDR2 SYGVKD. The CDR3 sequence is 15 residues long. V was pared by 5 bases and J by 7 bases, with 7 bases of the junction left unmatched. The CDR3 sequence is CAISPAGGPVGELFF. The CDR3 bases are TGTGCCATCAGTCCAGCGGGAGGGCCGGTCGGGGAGCTGTTTTTT.

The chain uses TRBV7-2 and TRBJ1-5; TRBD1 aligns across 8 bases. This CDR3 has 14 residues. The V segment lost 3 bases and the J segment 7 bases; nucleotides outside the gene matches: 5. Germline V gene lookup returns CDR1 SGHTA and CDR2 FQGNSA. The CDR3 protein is CASSFGQGGQPQHF. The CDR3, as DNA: TGTGCCAGCAGCTTTGGACAGGGAGGGCAGCCCCAGCATTTT.

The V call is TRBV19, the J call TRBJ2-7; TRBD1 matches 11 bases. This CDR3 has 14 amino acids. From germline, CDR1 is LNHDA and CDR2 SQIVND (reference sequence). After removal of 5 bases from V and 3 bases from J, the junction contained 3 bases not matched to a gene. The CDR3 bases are TGTGCCAGTAGTCGGGACAGGGGGGGCTACGAGCAGTACTTC. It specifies CASSRDRGGYEQYF. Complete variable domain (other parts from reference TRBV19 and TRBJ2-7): DGGITQSPKYLFRKEGQNVTLSCEQNLNHDAMYWYRQDPGQGLRLIYYSQIVNDFQKGDIAEGYSVSREKKESFPLTVTSAQKNPTAFYLCASSRDRGGYEQYFGPGTRLTVT.

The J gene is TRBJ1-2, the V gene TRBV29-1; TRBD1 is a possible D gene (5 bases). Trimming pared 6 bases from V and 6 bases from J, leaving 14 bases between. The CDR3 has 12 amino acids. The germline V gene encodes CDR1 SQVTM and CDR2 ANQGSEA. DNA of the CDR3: TGCAGCGTAGGACAAGGGTGGGATGGCTACACCTTC. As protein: CSVGQGWDGYTF.

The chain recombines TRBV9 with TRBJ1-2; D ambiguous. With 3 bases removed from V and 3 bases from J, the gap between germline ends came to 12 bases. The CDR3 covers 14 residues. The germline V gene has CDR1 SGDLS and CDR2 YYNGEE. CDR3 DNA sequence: TGTGCCAGCAGCGACGCGAGTGTGGACTATGGCTACACCTTC. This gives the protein CASSDASVDYGYTF.

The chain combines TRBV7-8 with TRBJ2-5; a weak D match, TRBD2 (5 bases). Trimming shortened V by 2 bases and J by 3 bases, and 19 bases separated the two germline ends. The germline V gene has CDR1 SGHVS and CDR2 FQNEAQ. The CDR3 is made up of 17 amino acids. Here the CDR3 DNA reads TGTGCCAGCAGCTTATCGAGGGCGCCGGGCCCCGAAGAGACCCAGTACTTC. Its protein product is CASSLSRAPGPEETQYF.

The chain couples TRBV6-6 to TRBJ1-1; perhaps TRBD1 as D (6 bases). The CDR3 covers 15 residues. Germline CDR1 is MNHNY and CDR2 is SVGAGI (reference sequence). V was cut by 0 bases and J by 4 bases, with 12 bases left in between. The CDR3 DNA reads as TGTGCCAGCAGTTACTCCAAAACAGGGACCACTGAAGCTTTCTTT. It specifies CASSYSKTGTTEAFF.

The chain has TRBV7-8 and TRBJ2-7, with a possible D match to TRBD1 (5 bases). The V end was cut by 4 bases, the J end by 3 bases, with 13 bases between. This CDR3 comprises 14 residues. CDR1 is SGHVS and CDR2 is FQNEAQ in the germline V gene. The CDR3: CASSSPGQNYEQYF. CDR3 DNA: TGTGCCAGCAGCTCCCCAGGGCAGAACTACGAGCAGTACTTC.

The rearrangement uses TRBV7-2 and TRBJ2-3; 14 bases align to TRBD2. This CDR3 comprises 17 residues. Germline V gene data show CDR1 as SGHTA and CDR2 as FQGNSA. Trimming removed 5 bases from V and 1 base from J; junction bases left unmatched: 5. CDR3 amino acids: CASSLSGLAGGTDTQYF. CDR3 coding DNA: TGTGCCAGCAGCCTCTCGGGACTAGCGGGGGGCACAGATACGCAGTATTTT. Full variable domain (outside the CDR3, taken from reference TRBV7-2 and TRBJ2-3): GAGVSQSPSNKVTEKGKDVELRCDPISGHTALYWYRQSLGQGLEFLIYFQGNSAPDKSGLPSDRFSAERTGGSVSTLTIQRTQQEDSAVYLCASSLSGLAGGTDTQYFGPGTRLTVL.

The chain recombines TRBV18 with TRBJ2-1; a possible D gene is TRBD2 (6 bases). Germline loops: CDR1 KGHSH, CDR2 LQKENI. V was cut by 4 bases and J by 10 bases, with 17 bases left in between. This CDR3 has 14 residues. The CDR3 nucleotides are TGTGCCAGCTCACTCGAACTAGCCCGAGGGGAGCAGTTCTTC. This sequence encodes CASSLELARGEQFF. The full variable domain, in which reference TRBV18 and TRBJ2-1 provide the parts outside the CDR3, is NAGVMQNPRHLVRRRGQEARLRCSPMKGHSHVYWYRQLPEEGLKFMVYLQKENIIDESGMPKERFSAEFPKEGPSILRIQQVVRGDSAAYFCASSLELARGEQFFGPGTRLTVL.

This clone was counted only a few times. CDR3 loop: CASWQGFRNEQFF. The CDR3, as DNA: TGTGCCAGTTGGCAGGGGTTCAGGAATGAGCAGTTCTTC. The chain employs TRBV27 and TRBJ2-1; perhaps TRBD1 as D (6 bases). V was pared by 9 bases and J by 7 bases, with 16 bases between. Looked up from germline, CDR1 is MNHEY and CDR2 is SMNVEV (reference sequence). The CDR3 extends over 13 amino acids.

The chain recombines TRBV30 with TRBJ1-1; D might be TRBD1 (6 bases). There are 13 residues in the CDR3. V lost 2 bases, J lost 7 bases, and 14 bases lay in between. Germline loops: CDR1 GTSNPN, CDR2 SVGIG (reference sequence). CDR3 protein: CAWSSGGSIEAFF. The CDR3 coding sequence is TGTGCCTGGAGTTCTGGGGGCTCGATTGAAGCTTTCTTT.

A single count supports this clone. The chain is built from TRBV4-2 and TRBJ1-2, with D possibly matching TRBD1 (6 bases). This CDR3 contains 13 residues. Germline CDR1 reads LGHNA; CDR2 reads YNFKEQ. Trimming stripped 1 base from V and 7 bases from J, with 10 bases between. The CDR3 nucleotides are TGTGCCAGCAGCCAAGCATTACAGGGTGGCTACACCTTC. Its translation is CASSQALQGGYTF.